The next 11 T cell receptor beta chains were all read from a single sample in a study of siplizumab effects on memory and regulatory T cells. Their antigens are not known. Over a period of five to six days at 37 degrees C, the mixed lymphocyte reaction cells were cocultured. Sequencing was performed with immunoSEQ multiplex PCR; in TCRdb, only in-frame clones are kept and a portion is missing. The sample records just under 20,000 clones, around 40% being singletons. The specimen was CFSE-low (dividing) CD4+ T cells sorted from an allogeneic mixed lymphocyte reaction. Every receptor here comes from a human donor in good health; the cells came from an allogeneic mixed lymphocyte reaction. Some clones in this sample may be carry-over from other donors' samples.

J is TRBJ1-6 and V is TRBV10-3, with TRBD1 as a possible D gene (6 bases). Germline V gene sequence: CDR1 ENHRY, CDR2 SYGVKD. The length of the CDR3 is 14 residues. The ends were cut back, 10 bases at V and 6 bases at J, with 16 bases in the middle. As DNA, the CDR3 is TGTGCCACAACCCAGGGGACTAGTAATTCACCCCTCCACTTT. It specifies CATTQGTSNSPLHF.

This clone was seen a few times. The V gene is TRBV27, the J gene TRBJ2-1, with 15 bases identical to TRBD2. The V gene end was trimmed by 6 bases and the J gene end by 4 bases; junction bases not matched to a gene: 7. The CDR3 sequence is 17 residues long. CDR1 and CDR2 from the germline V gene are MNHEY and SMNVEV (reference sequence). CDR3 residues: CASSLRGTSGRYNEQFF. Here the CDR3 DNA reads TGTGCCAGCAGCTTGAGGGGGACTAGCGGGAGGTACAATGAGCAGTTCTTC.

In its sample, this clone was seen a few times. This chain joins TRBV7-3 and TRBJ1-2, with D perhaps matching TRBD1 (6 bases). Germline V gives CDR1 SGHTA, CDR2 FQGTGA. The length of the CDR3 is 18 residues. The V end was cut by 1 base, the J end by 5 bases, with 23 bases between. DNA for the CDR3: TGTGCCAGCAGCTTAATAGGAGGGCGCGGCAGGGGAGGGTATGGCTACACCTTC. Protein: CASSLIGGRGRGGYGYTF.

The CDR3 bases are TGCAGCGTTGCTAAGCGCCCACCATGGGAAAACATTCAGTACTTC. This translates into CSVAKRPPWENIQYF. The rearrangement uses TRBV29-1 and TRBJ2-4, with D uncertain. Looked up from germline, CDR1 is SQVTM and CDR2 is ANQGSEA. This CDR3 has 15 amino acids. Between the trimmed V and J ends, which lost 4 bases and 5 bases, there was a span of 18 bases.

The CDR3 DNA follows: TGCAGCGTTGGTTGGCTTAGCACAGATACGCAGTATTTT. It yields the protein CSVGWLSTDTQYF. The V gene is TRBV29-1, the J gene TRBJ2-3; no firm D call. Looked up from germline, CDR1 is SQVTM and CDR2 is ANQGSEA. The CDR3 has 13 residues. V was cut by 4 bases and J by 0 bases, with 8 bases left in between.

This clone appeared a single time. The chain carries TRBV5-1 and TRBJ1-1, with D tentatively TRBD1 (5 bases). CDR3 size: 14 residues. From germline, CDR1 is SGHRS and CDR2 YFSETQ. V was cut by 0 bases and J by 4 bases, with 10 bases left in between. DNA of the CDR3: TGCGCCAGCAGCTTGGGGCTAGGGGCCACTGAAGCTTTCTTT. This codes for CASSLGLGATEAFF.

The V gene is TRBV29-1, the J gene TRBJ1-1; D remains ambiguous. Trimming pared 4 bases from V and 0 bases from J, leaving 12 bases between. Germline lookup yields CDR1 SQVTM and CDR2 ANQGSEA. This CDR3 spans 14 amino acids. The CDR3 region is CSVARQSMNTEAFF. The CDR3 region has the DNA TGCAGCGTTGCGAGGCAGAGTATGAACACTGAAGCTTTCTTT.

This chain joins TRBV19 and TRBJ1-5; the match to TRBD1 covers 7 bases. Germline CDR1 and CDR2: LNHDA and SQIVND (reference sequence). J was trimmed by 7 bases and V by 3 bases; bases with no gene match: 9. This CDR3 has 15 amino acids. CDR3 amino acids: CASSINPRGFQPQHF. The DNA of the CDR3 is TGTGCCAGTAGTATTAACCCCAGGGGGTTCCAGCCCCAGCATTTT.

In this sample, this clone turned up many times. The V call is TRBV6-5, the J call TRBJ2-7; 10 bases are shared with TRBD2. Trimming cost V 4 bases and J 0 bases; bases outside gene matches: 3. Germline V gene sequence: CDR1 MNHEY, CDR2 SVGAGI. CDR3 length: 15 amino acids. The CDR3: CASSSTSGASYEQYF. CDR3 nucleotide sequence: TGTGCCAGCAGTTCCACTAGCGGGGCCTCCTACGAGCAGTACTTC.

The V gene is TRBV5-8, the J gene TRBJ1-2, with D possibly TRBD1 on 6 matching bases. Looked up from germline, CDR1 is SGHTS and CDR2 is YDEGEE. V shed 0 bases and J shed 7 bases, with 19 bases lying between them. This CDR3 is 16 amino acids long. The CDR3 is CASSLEGGAVTLGYTF. As DNA, the CDR3 is TGTGCCAGCAGCTTGGAGGGGGGGGCAGTCACCCTTGGCTACACCTTC.

The rearrangement links TRBV2 to TRBJ1-1, with TRBD1 matching over 7 bases. CDR1 and CDR2 from the germline V gene are SNHLY and FYNNEI. With 5 bases clipped from V and 7 bases from J, the junction kept 7 bases outside the gene matches. The CDR3 contains 13 residues. CDR3: CASSLRDSSEAFF. The CDR3 region has the DNA TGTGCCAGCAGTTTACGGGACAGTAGTGAAGCTTTCTTT.